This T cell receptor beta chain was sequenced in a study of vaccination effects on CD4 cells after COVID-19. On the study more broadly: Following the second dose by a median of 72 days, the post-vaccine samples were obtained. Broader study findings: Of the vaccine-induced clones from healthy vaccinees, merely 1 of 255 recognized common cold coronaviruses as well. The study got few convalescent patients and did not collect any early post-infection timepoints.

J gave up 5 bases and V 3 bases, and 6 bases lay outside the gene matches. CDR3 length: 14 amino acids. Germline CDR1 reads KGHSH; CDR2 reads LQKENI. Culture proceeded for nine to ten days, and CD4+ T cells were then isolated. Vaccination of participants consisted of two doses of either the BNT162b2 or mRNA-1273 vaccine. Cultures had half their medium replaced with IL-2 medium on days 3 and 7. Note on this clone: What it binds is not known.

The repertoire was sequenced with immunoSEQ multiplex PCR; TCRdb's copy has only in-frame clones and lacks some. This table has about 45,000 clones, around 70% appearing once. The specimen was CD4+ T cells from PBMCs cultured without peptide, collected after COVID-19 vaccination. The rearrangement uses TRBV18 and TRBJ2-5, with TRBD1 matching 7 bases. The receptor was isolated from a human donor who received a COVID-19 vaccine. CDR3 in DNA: TGTGCCAGCTCACCCCGACAGGGAATGGAGACCCAGTACTTC. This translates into CASSPRQGMETQYF.